This T cell receptor (beta chain) was recovered during a study of blood T cell repertoires in COVID-19. How the authors handled the data: Amplification with reference gene primers provided the estimates of nucleated cell counts. Sequencing was performed with immunoSEQ multiplex PCR; in TCRdb, only in-frame clones are kept and a portion is missing. That table is the source of V, J and clone size, and D and trimming were worked out from the DNA. The sample carries over 200,000 clones, about nine tenths recorded once. Cohort allocation depended upon clinical history that participants reported. This clone was found a few times. CDR3 length: 16 amino acids. Per the germline V gene, CDR1 is SGHRS and CDR2 is YFSETQ. Trimming removed 3 bases from V and 9 bases from J; junction bases left unmatched: 8.

The sequencing sample was made of PBMCs or T cells enriched from blood (not recorded which). This receptor was obtained from a woman aged 40 to 49 with acute COVID-19. This chain connects TRBV5-1 to TRBJ2-3; the match to TRBD2 covers 15 bases. CDR3 nucleotides: TGCGCCAGCAGCTCAGGACTAGCGGGAGGGCCGGGAACGCAGTATTTT. It yields the protein CASSSGLAGGPGTQYF.